This T cell receptor (beta chain) comes out of a study of blood T cells in healthy people across ages (dated by TCRdb to about 2015). With respect to the entire study: In model experiments, template switching captured roughly one uniquely barcoded TCR beta cDNA molecule for every two T cells. To track age-related changes in TCR beta repertoire diversity, the study relied on deep sequencing normalized with unique cDNA molecular identifiers. The donors were divided into four age groups: young (average approximately 17 years), middle-aged (approximately 42), aged (roughly 66) and long-lived (approximately 74). To avoid experimental bias, donors of different ages were randomly spread across the sequencing lanes. Using the same blood draw, the study looked at two additional independent replicas of 1 million unique cDNA reads for two donors, one aged 18 to 30 and the other aged 80 or older. What the research found in general, with its limitations: Estimates of total diversity based on one million sequenced T cells were regarded as lower bounds and as underestimates. Observed TCR beta diversity per million T cells fell roughly linearly with age, and a significant reduction was already apparent by age about 43. The percentage of naive T cells measured by flow cytometry correlated strongly with observed TCR beta diversity. The CMV infection status of donors was not known, potentially confounding age-related changes in expanded clonotypes. Compared with the aged group, more naive CD4+ T cells, fewer expanded clones and increased TCR diversity were shown by the long-lived group, suggesting age selection. Because profiling used bulk unsorted PBMCs, naive and antigen-experienced compartments could not be compared conclusively.

The 39 donors, aged 6 to 90 years, were systemically healthy Caucasian individuals from Russia. Each donor gave 8 to 10 milliliters of peripheral blood, drawn into EDTA-treated Vacutainer tubes. Ficoll-Paque density-gradient centrifugation was used to isolate PBMCs, with at least 7 million per sample. Trizol reagent was used to extract total RNA from PBMCs, with at least 5.5 micrograms per sample. Naive CD45RAhigh/CD27high T cell percentages were measured by flow cytometry on a PBMC aliquot from every donor. Sequences SGHTA (CDR1) and FQGNSA (CDR2) are obtained from the germline V gene. The junction shows trimming of 7 bases on V and 0 bases on J, plus 10 bases between the germline ends. The CDR3 runs 14 residues from the cysteine to the phenylalanine. The CDR3 DNA has 42 bases and is translated from base 1. Receptors were amplified or captured by 5' RACE. Instrument on record: Illumina HiSeq 2500. The second PCR ran for about 7 to 11 cycles and used a J-beta primer mix along with a sample-barcoded 5' primer. A unique molecular identifier was introduced onto each TCR beta cDNA molecule by a template-switch 5' adaptor carrying 12 random nucleotides. Each sample yielded at least 3 million CDR3-containing paired-end reads. The Mint cDNA synthesis kit, primed by a TRBC-specific oligonucleotide, was used to synthesize first-strand cDNA from all RNA. After uracil-DNA glycosylase treatment, a first 18-cycle PCR used universal primers M1SS and BC2_uni_R on all cDNA. The authors' analysis ran thus. For normalization, 1 million high-quality reads, each with a distinct molecular identifier, were randomly selected from each sample. Instead of being binned into consensus sequences, reads with shared molecular identifiers were discarded. MiTCR, set to a Q25 quality threshold and the strictest error-elimination algorithm, was used for CDR3 identification, clonotype clustering and error correction. A nonparametric unseen species model using Euler transformation provided a lower-bound estimate of total TCR beta diversity. TCRdb reworked the public reads: Q25 trimming with fastp, MiXCR clone assembly, productive beta chains retained. Every entry covers one CDR3 protein and lists the most common genes and DNA from its rows. The authors' filters were not applied to this entry. For this sample there are hundreds of thousands of distinct CDR3 sequences; approximately 50% appear just once. 30% to 40% of the sample comes from the top ten.

As concerns this clonotype: The clone's antigen remains unknown. No base quality information exists; no much larger clone differs at one position.

The source of this sequence is a woman aged 60 to 75 in good health. The sequencing input was blood. The rearranged chain carries TRBV7-2 and TRBJ2-1; the D gene is possibly TRBD1, with 6 bases matching. The CDR3 protein is CASTPGASYNEQFF. The sequenced DNA is TGTGCCAGCACCCCAGGGGCCTCCTACAATGAGCAGTTCTTC. Here the CDR3 is joined to the reference TRBV7-2 and TRBJ2-1 genes, and the full variable domain is: GAGVSQSPSNKVTEKGKDVELRCDPISGHTALYWYRQSLGQGLEFLIYFQGNSAPDKSGLPSDRFSAERTGGSVSTLTIQRTQQEDSAVYLCASTPGASYNEQFFGPGTRLTVL.